A selection of T cell receptor beta chains follows, all from one sample in a study of blood T cell repertoires in COVID-19. TCRdb's table, derived via immunoSEQ multiplex PCR, lists solely in-frame clones and lacks some. Seen here are about 190,000 clones, approximately 86% observed once, and the top ten hold 2.1%. Specimen: peripheral blood. All receptors derive from a man aged 70-80 years with active or convalescent COVID-19. Both conserved end residues are part of each CDR3. A row's size may be missing; if present it is once, few, many or a size class.

len	j_gene	abundance	v_gene	CDR3aa
15	TRBJ2-5	NA	TRBV9	CASSATTRPEETQYF
17	TRBJ2-1	few	TRBV30	CAWSGGTSGRVYNEQFF
15	TRBJ1-1	NA	TRBV5-1	CASSLEAGRGTEAFF
17	TRBJ2-1	NA	TRBV19	CASSNRGQAAVYNEQFF
14	TRBJ1-2	NA	TRBV27	CASSFQGTNYGYTF
12	TRBJ2-7	NA	TRBV21-1	CASRDSPYEQYF
15	TRBJ2-7	NA	TRBV5-1	CASSPRTDPSYEQYF
16	TRBJ1-1	NA	TRBV28	CASISVRGLANAEAFF
15	TRBJ1-1	NA	TRBV18	CASSPPRGINTEAFF
14	TRBJ1-3	NA	TRBV3-1/TRBV3-2	CATRDLKSGNTIYF
14	TRBJ1-2	few	TRBV28	CASRPRGTGYGYTF
15	TRBJ1-6	NA	TRBV19	CASSIGRQGDSPLHF
12	TRBJ2-2	NA	TRBV10-2	CASSDRGGELFF
15	TRBJ2-5	once	TRBV15	CATSRVGGREETQYF
15	TRBJ2-1	NA	TRBV30	CAWAGGPTSGNEQFF
14	TRBJ2-5	NA	TRBV25-1	CASSEYSRQETQYF
15	TRBJ1-5	NA	TRBV6-6	CASSSIQGGNQPQHF
14	TRBJ1-2	NA	TRBV7-9	CASSSGTGVGGYTF
13	TRBJ2-3	NA	TRBV9	CASTGGGVDTQYF
15	TRBJ1-1	NA	TRBV14	CASSPPGGWNTEAFF
13	TRBJ1-1	NA	TRBV9	CASSVGSNTEAFF
17	TRBJ2-5	NA	TRBV11-2	CASSTGIESGPGETQYF
16	TRBJ1-1	NA	TRBV5-8	CASSSRSFPMNTEAFF
15	TRBJ1-4	NA	TRBV5-4	CASSLFPERREKLFF
20	TRBJ2-1	NA	TRBV29-1	CSVDRSGTSGGTNAYNEQFF
15	TRBJ2-1	once	TRBV5-1	CASSTGQESYNEQFF
15	TRBJ1-4	NA	TRBV11-2	CASSSRDSTNEKLFF
15	TRBJ2-5	medium-sized	TRBV7-2	CASSNSGGALETQYF
19	TRBJ2-1	few	TRBV27	CASRHQGTSGAPSYNEQFF
13	TRBJ2-1	NA	TRBV24-1	CATSADTGPTQFF
15	TRBJ2-3	NA	TRBV7-2	CASSLARSGRDTQYF
14	TRBJ2-7	once	TRBV19	CASSSRGQTYEQYF
14	TRBJ2-5	NA	TRBV7-9	CASSLVEGRETQYF
14	TRBJ2-5	few	TRBV2	CASRPDRMRETQYF
14	TRBJ2-7	once	TRBV6-5	CASSSSWGQYEQYF
19	TRBJ1-5	NA	TRBV3-1/TRBV3-2	CASSQESLPGRNCDQPQHF
15	TRBJ1-2	NA	TRBV7-2	CASSLDQGEMYGYTF
13	TRBJ2-7	once	TRBV27	CASSLWAGYEQYF
16	TRBJ2-5	NA	TRBV20-1	CSASSEVGGYGETQYF
13	TRBJ1-6	NA	TRBV5-1	CASSPDRDSPLHF